These T cell receptor beta chains were read from a single sample in a study of graft-versus-host responses after intestinal transplantation. Clones were read by immunoSEQ multiplex PCR, and TCRdb kept only the in-frame ones, dropping some. This sample yields around 67,000 clones, of which approximately 84% are seen a single time; 0.35% to 0.4% belongs to the top ten. Which antigens these TCRs recognize remains unknown. This specimen was unstimulated CD4+ T cells sorted from spleen or lymph node cells, taken before transplant. The receptor source for this set is a human donor who was the organ donor for an intestinal transplant. Each CDR3 is given with its conserved first and last residue. D genes are given only for firm matches. Rows give clone size only sometimes, using once, few, many, or a class for an expanded clone.

abundance: once; d_gene: TRBD2; j_gene: TRBJ2-1; v_gene: TRBV7-7; CDR3aa: CASSFWGAGVYNEQFF; CDR3nt: TGTGCTAGCAGCTTCTGGGGAGCGGGGGTTTACAATGAGCAGTTCTTC
abundance: NA; d_gene: NA; j_gene: TRBJ1-2; v_gene: TRBV28; CDR3aa: CASSLPLPNYGYTF; CDR3nt: TGTGCCAGCAGCCTCCCCCTCCCTAACTATGGCTACACCTTC
abundance: NA; d_gene: TRBD1; j_gene: TRBJ1-2; v_gene: TRBV27; CDR3aa: CASSLVATGVFFDGYTF; CDR3nt: TGTGCCAGCAGTTTAGTCGCGACAGGGGTTTTTTTTGATGGCTACACCTTC
abundance: NA; d_gene: TRBD2; j_gene: TRBJ2-1; v_gene: TRBV30; CDR3aa: CAYNLAGGPNEQFF; CDR3nt: TGTGCCTACAATCTAGCGGGGGGGCCCAATGAGCAGTTCTTC
abundance: NA; d_gene: NA; j_gene: TRBJ1-1; v_gene: TRBV28; CDR3aa: CASSLQGRTEAFF; CDR3nt: TGTGCCAGCAGTTTACAGGGTCGGACTGAAGCTTTCTTT
abundance: NA; d_gene: NA; j_gene: TRBJ1-1; v_gene: TRBV11-2; CDR3aa: CASSLDGEAEAFF; CDR3nt: TGTGCCAGCAGCTTAGATGGGGAGGCTGAAGCTTTCTTT
abundance: NA; d_gene: NA; j_gene: TRBJ1-3; v_gene: TRBV6-6; CDR3aa: CASSYSQNSGNTIYF; CDR3nt: TGTGCCAGCAGTTACTCACAAAACTCTGGAAACACCATATATTTT
abundance: few; d_gene: NA; j_gene: TRBJ2-1; v_gene: TRBV5-1; CDR3aa: CASSLTGSSYNEQFF; CDR3nt: TGCGCCAGCAGCTTGACGGGGAGTTCCTACAATGAGCAGTTCTTC
abundance: NA; d_gene: TRBD1; j_gene: TRBJ1-2; v_gene: TRBV5-6; CDR3aa: CASSPTGVDGYTF; CDR3nt: TGTGCCAGCAGCCCGACAGGGGTGGATGGCTACACCTTC
abundance: NA; d_gene: NA; j_gene: TRBJ1-4; v_gene: TRBV5-1; CDR3aa: CASSLTELNEKLFF; CDR3nt: TGCGCCAGCAGCTTGACCGAGCTCAATGAAAAACTGTTTTTT
abundance: NA; d_gene: NA; j_gene: TRBJ1-3; v_gene: TRBV5-1; CDR3aa: CASSLLGTSGNTIYF; CDR3nt: TGCGCCAGCAGCTTGCTTGGCACCTCTGGAAACACCATATATTTT
abundance: NA; d_gene: NA; j_gene: TRBJ1-1; v_gene: TRBV5-4; CDR3aa: CASSLGGQGQAFF; CDR3nt: TGTGCCAGCAGCTTGGGGGGGCAGGGACAAGCTTTCTTT
abundance: NA; d_gene: TRBD1; j_gene: TRBJ1-5; v_gene: TRBV19; CDR3aa: CASSMPTGRRNQPQHF; CDR3nt: TGTGCCAGTAGTATGCCGACAGGGAGGCGGAATCAGCCCCAGCATTTT
abundance: NA; d_gene: NA; j_gene: TRBJ2-4; v_gene: TRBV5-4; CDR3aa: CASSLPLKGAKNIQYF; CDR3nt: TGTGCCAGCAGCTTACCGTTAAAGGGGGCCAAAAACATTCAGTACTTC
abundance: NA; d_gene: NA; j_gene: TRBJ1-2; v_gene: TRBV4-2; CDR3aa: CASSQDRPAIRNYGYTF; CDR3nt: TGTGCCAGCAGCCAAGATCGGCCAGCGATCCGTAACTATGGCTACACCTTC
abundance: NA; d_gene: NA; j_gene: TRBJ2-4; v_gene: TRBV7-2; CDR3aa: CASSSGNIQYF; CDR3nt: TGTGCCAGCAGCTCGGGAAACATTCAGTACTTC
abundance: NA; d_gene: TRBD1; j_gene: TRBJ2-5; v_gene: TRBV9; CDR3aa: CASSPSVQGALETQYF; CDR3nt: TGTGCCAGCAGCCCGTCCGTGCAGGGGGCGCTTGAGACCCAGTACTTC
abundance: NA; d_gene: NA; j_gene: TRBJ2-5; v_gene: TRBV11-3; CDR3aa: CASSLLDSSRGETQYF; CDR3nt: TGTGCCAGCAGCTTATTGGACTCCTCCCGGGGGGAGACCCAGTACTTC
abundance: once; d_gene: NA; j_gene: TRBJ1-3; v_gene: TRBV18; CDR3aa: CASSPQGTGNTIYF; CDR3nt: TGTGCCAGCTCACCCCAGGGTACCGGAAACACCATATATTTT
abundance: NA; d_gene: NA; j_gene: TRBJ2-1; v_gene: TRBV7-8; CDR3aa: CASSLVTGYNEQFF; CDR3nt: TGTGCCAGCAGCTTAGTCACAGGGTACAATGAGCAGTTCTTC
abundance: NA; d_gene: NA; j_gene: TRBJ1-4; v_gene: TRBV28; CDR3aa: CASGAENEKLFF; CDR3nt: TGTGCCAGCGGAGCTGAGAATGAAAAACTGTTTTTT
abundance: NA; d_gene: NA; j_gene: TRBJ1-5; v_gene: TRBV29-1; CDR3aa: CSVTTGAYQPQHF; CDR3nt: TGCAGCGTTACGACAGGAGCCTATCAGCCCCAGCATTTT
abundance: NA; d_gene: NA; j_gene: TRBJ2-3; v_gene: TRBV7-7; CDR3aa: CASSLDAGTDTQYF; CDR3nt: TGTGCTAGCAGCTTAGATGCAGGCACAGATACGCAGTATTTT
abundance: NA; d_gene: TRBD1; j_gene: TRBJ2-5; v_gene: TRBV18; CDR3aa: CASSPGLGQGTQYF; CDR3nt: TGTGCCAGCTCACCTGGTTTGGGACAGGGGACCCAGTACTTC
abundance: NA; d_gene: NA; j_gene: TRBJ2-3; v_gene: TRBV4-1; CDR3aa: CASSQGQVYTDTQYF; CDR3nt: TGCGCCAGCAGCCAAGGACAGGTATACACAGATACGCAGTATTTT
abundance: NA; d_gene: TRBD1; j_gene: TRBJ2-3; v_gene: TRBV7-2; CDR3aa: CASSTTGGTDTQYF; CDR3nt: TGTGCCAGCAGCACGACAGGGGGGACAGATACGCAGTATTTT
abundance: few; d_gene: NA; j_gene: TRBJ2-3; v_gene: TRBV2; CDR3aa: CASSGKLTQYF; CDR3nt: TGTGCCAGCAGTGGTAAGCTTACGCAGTATTTT
abundance: NA; d_gene: TRBD1; j_gene: TRBJ1-3; v_gene: TRBV29-1; CDR3aa: CSVGSGGGGNTIYF; CDR3nt: TGCAGCGTTGGGTCAGGGGGCGGTGGAAACACCATATATTTT
abundance: few; d_gene: NA; j_gene: TRBJ1-2; v_gene: TRBV10-1; CDR3aa: CASMEGGVYGYTF; CDR3nt: TGCGCCAGCATGGAGGGGGGGGTCTATGGCTACACCTTC
abundance: NA; d_gene: NA; j_gene: TRBJ1-2; v_gene: TRBV19; CDR3aa: CASSIAGGLYGYTF; CDR3nt: TGTGCCAGTAGTATAGCCGGGGGGCTCTATGGCTACACCTTC
abundance: NA; d_gene: NA; j_gene: TRBJ1-5; v_gene: TRBV9; CDR3aa: CASSVAGGDNQPQHF; CDR3nt: TGTGCCAGCAGCGTAGCAGGCGGGGACAATCAGCCCCAGCATTTT
abundance: NA; d_gene: TRBD1; j_gene: TRBJ2-3; v_gene: TRBV30; CDR3aa: CAWRLQGSTDTQYF; CDR3nt: TGTGCCTGGAGGTTACAGGGGTCCACAGATACGCAGTATTTT
abundance: NA; d_gene: NA; j_gene: TRBJ1-5; v_gene: TRBV12-1; CDR3aa: CASSETGRAYSNQPQHF; CDR3nt: TGTGCCAGCAGCGAAACAGGGAGGGCTTATAGCAATCAGCCCCAGCATTTT
abundance: NA; d_gene: TRBD2; j_gene: TRBJ2-5; v_gene: TRBV15; CDR3aa: CATSTGSLAGGPWVTQYF; CDR3nt: TGTGCCACCAGCACCGGTTCACTAGCGGGGGGGCCATGGGTGACCCAGTACTTC
abundance: NA; d_gene: TRBD1; j_gene: TRBJ1-6; v_gene: TRBV6-5; CDR3aa: CASSYSIGQGNSPLHF; CDR3nt: TGTGCCAGCAGTTACTCAATCGGACAGGGGAATTCACCCCTCCACTTT
abundance: NA; d_gene: TRBD2; j_gene: TRBJ2-1; v_gene: TRBV10-1; CDR3aa: CATQRGGRNNEQFF; CDR3nt: TGCGCCACGCAGCGGGGCGGACGGAACAATGAGCAGTTCTTC
abundance: NA; d_gene: TRBD1; j_gene: TRBJ2-1; v_gene: TRBV29-1; CDR3aa: CSVGADRGVWNEQFF; CDR3nt: TGCAGCGTTGGGGCTGACAGGGGGGTTTGGAATGAGCAGTTCTTC
abundance: NA; d_gene: NA; j_gene: TRBJ2-5; v_gene: TRBV4-2; CDR3aa: CASSQVGAKEETQYF; CDR3nt: TGTGCCAGCAGCCAAGTTGGGGCAAAGGAGGAGACCCAGTACTTC
abundance: NA; d_gene: NA; j_gene: TRBJ1-2; v_gene: TRBV2; CDR3aa: CASSGKYRVGYTF; CDR3nt: TGTGCCAGCAGTGGAAAATACAGGGTCGGCTACACCTTC
abundance: NA; d_gene: TRBD1; j_gene: TRBJ1-4; v_gene: TRBV6-5; CDR3aa: CASSFTGTANEKLFF; CDR3nt: TGTGCCAGCAGTTTCACCGGGACAGCGAATGAAAAACTGTTTTTT
abundance: NA; d_gene: NA; j_gene: TRBJ1-6; v_gene: TRBV28; CDR3aa: CASRAGLGRNSPLHF; CDR3nt: TGTGCCAGCAGGGCCGGGTTGGGTCGAAATTCACCCCTCCACTTT
abundance: NA; d_gene: TRBD1; j_gene: TRBJ1-1; v_gene: TRBV27; CDR3aa: CASSLSWTGVNTEAFF; CDR3nt: TGTGCCAGCAGTTTATCGTGGACAGGGGTGAACACTGAAGCTTTCTTT
abundance: NA; d_gene: NA; j_gene: TRBJ1-1; v_gene: TRBV5-1; CDR3aa: CASSLLDNRAAFF; CDR3nt: TGCGCCAGCAGCTTGTTGGACAATCGAGCGGCTTTCTTT
abundance: NA; d_gene: TRBD1; j_gene: TRBJ1-6; v_gene: TRBV19; CDR3aa: CASSPRQGANNSPLHF; CDR3nt: TGTGCCAGTAGTCCCCGACAGGGGGCCAACAATTCACCCCTCCACTTT
abundance: NA; d_gene: TRBD1; j_gene: TRBJ2-3; v_gene: TRBV19; CDR3aa: CASSIGQADTQYF; CDR3nt: TGTGCCAGTAGTATCGGACAGGCAGATACGCAGTATTTT
abundance: NA; d_gene: NA; j_gene: TRBJ1-3; v_gene: TRBV5-1; CDR3aa: CASSFRGIDGNTIYF; CDR3nt: TGCGCCAGCAGCTTTCGAGGGATAGACGGAAACACCATATATTTT
abundance: NA; d_gene: NA; j_gene: TRBJ1-2; v_gene: TRBV4-3; CDR3aa: CASSHALQRRYGYTF; CDR3nt: TGCGCCAGCAGCCACGCCCTTCAAAGGCGGTATGGCTACACCTTC
abundance: NA; d_gene: NA; j_gene: TRBJ2-5; v_gene: TRBV30; CDR3aa: CAWSVLRGNQETQYF; CDR3nt: TGTGCCTGGAGTGTTTTGCGGGGAAACCAAGAGACCCAGTACTTC
abundance: few; d_gene: TRBD2; j_gene: TRBJ2-5; v_gene: TRBV7-2; CDR3aa: CASSLLSSGVETQYF; CDR3nt: TGTGCCAGCAGCTTACTGAGTAGCGGGGTAGAGACCCAGTACTTC
abundance: NA; d_gene: TRBD2; j_gene: TRBJ2-1; v_gene: TRBV5-1; CDR3aa: CASNPGLAGDNEQFF; CDR3nt: TGCGCCAGCAACCCGGGACTAGCGGGGGACAATGAGCAGTTCTTC
abundance: NA; d_gene: NA; j_gene: TRBJ2-3; v_gene: TRBV2; CDR3aa: CASSDTVSAQYF; CDR3nt: TGTGCCAGCAGTGATACAGTGTCAGCGCAGTATTTT
abundance: NA; d_gene: TRBD1; j_gene: TRBJ1-2; v_gene: TRBV15; CDR3aa: CATSVGQPNYGYTF; CDR3nt: TGTGCCACCAGCGTGGGACAGCCTAACTATGGCTACACCTTC
abundance: NA; d_gene: NA; j_gene: TRBJ2-5; v_gene: TRBV14; CDR3aa: CASRRSLATEETQYF; CDR3nt: TGTGCCAGCAGACGATCCTTAGCAACCGAGGAGACCCAGTACTTC
abundance: NA; d_gene: NA; j_gene: TRBJ1-4; v_gene: TRBV7-6; CDR3aa: CASSLSLGGEKLFF; CDR3nt: TGTGCCAGCAGCTTATCACTGGGGGGGGAAAAACTGTTTTTT
abundance: NA; d_gene: TRBD1; j_gene: TRBJ2-3; v_gene: TRBV5-5; CDR3aa: CASSLFRDRSTDTQYF; CDR3nt: TGTGCCAGCAGCCTATTCCGGGACAGGAGCACAGATACGCAGTATTTT
abundance: NA; d_gene: TRBD1; j_gene: TRBJ2-1; v_gene: TRBV19; CDR3aa: CASSAGQVLNEQFF; CDR3nt: TGTGCCAGTAGTGCTGGACAGGTCCTTAATGAGCAGTTCTTC
abundance: NA; d_gene: NA; j_gene: TRBJ1-2; v_gene: TRBV15; CDR3aa: CATSRERGGWYGYTF; CDR3nt: TGTGCCACCAGCAGAGAGAGGGGAGGGTGGTATGGCTACACCTTC
abundance: NA; d_gene: NA; j_gene: TRBJ1-5; v_gene: TRBV6-5; CDR3aa: CASSLDRNGNQPQHF; CDR3nt: TGTGCCAGCAGCCTCGACAGGAACGGAAATCAGCCCCAGCATTTT